This record covers a single T cell receptor beta chain. Its antigen is not known. Sequence data for DNA of cultured CD4+ T cells were generated by the Oncomine TCR Beta short-read assay. Cultured CD4+ T cells were the source of extracted genomic DNA. TCRdb used MiXCR to reprocess the PCR reads, holding one entry per CDR3 protein. The sample includes 9,500 to 15,000 distinct CDR3 sequences, around 60% of them seen just once. The J segment lost 5 bases and the V segment lost 3 bases, leaving 5 bases of the junction unmatched. The germline V gene has CDR1 DFQATT and CDR2 SNEGSKA (reference sequence). This CDR3 has 14 residues. The sample comes from a study of vaccination and CD4 T cells after COVID-19. Study as a whole: Median time from COVID diagnosis to post-COVID sampling was roughly 100 days (35 to 161). Overlapping spike peptides from SARS-CoV-2, HCoV-NL63, HCoV-OC43 and HCoV-229E served to stimulate the cells.

The treatment is: roughly ten-day PBMC culture with coronavirus spike peptide pools or control peptides (ViraFEST assay). CD4+ T cells were isolated by negative selection after about ten days of culture. The chain joins TRBV20-1 to TRBJ1-5; 9 nucleotides line up with TRBD1. This TCR derives from a human donor who had recovered from COVID-19. Sequencing used CD4+ T cells from blood, cultured in vitro. CDR3 sequence reads: CSARHGTGYQPQHF. CDR3 in DNA: TGCAGTGCTAGGCATGGGACAGGGTATCAGCCCCAGCATTTT.